The source of this TCR beta chain is a study of blood T cell repertoires in COVID-19. Losses at the gene ends were 1 base for V and 6 bases for J; bases not matched to a gene: 6. The germline V gene encodes CDR1 GTSNPN and CDR2 SVGIG (reference sequence). CDR3 length: 15 residues. Authors' data handling: Amplification from reference gene primers served as the basis for estimated nucleated cell counts. The repertoire was sequenced with immunoSEQ multiplex PCR; TCRdb's copy has only in-frame clones and lacks some. The V and J calls and clone size come from that table; D and trimming were worked out from the DNA. The repertoire has around 100,000 clones, about 89% of them found once; the top ten carry around 3.8%.

The chain is built from TRBV30 and TRBJ2-1; 10 positions agree with TRBD2. The receptor's source is a woman in her fifties or sixties with acute or convalescent COVID-19. The source material was peripheral blood. CDR3 nucleotide sequence: TGTGCCTGGAGTGATTTTAGCGGGAGGATCAATGAGCAGTTCTTC. It is translated as CAWSDFSGRINEQFF. Together with reference TRBV30 and TRBJ2-1, the CDR3 gives the full variable domain: SQTIHQWPATLVQPVGSPLSLECTVEGTSNPNLYWYRQAAGRGLQLLFYSVGIGQISSEVPQNLSASRPQDRQFILSSKKLLLSDSGFYLCAWSDFSGRINEQFFGPGTRLTVL.